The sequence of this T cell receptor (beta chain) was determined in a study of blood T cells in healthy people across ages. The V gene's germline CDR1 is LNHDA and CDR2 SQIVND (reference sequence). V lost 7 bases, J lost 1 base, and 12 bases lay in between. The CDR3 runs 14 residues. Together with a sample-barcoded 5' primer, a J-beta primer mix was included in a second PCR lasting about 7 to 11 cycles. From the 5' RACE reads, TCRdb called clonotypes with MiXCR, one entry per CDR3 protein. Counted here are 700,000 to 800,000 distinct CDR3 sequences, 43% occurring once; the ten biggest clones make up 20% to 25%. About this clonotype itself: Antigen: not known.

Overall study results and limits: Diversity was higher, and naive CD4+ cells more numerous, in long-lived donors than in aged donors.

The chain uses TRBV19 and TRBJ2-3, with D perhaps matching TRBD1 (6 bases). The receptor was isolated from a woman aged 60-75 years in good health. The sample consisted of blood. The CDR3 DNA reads TGTGCCAGTACCCCGGCAGGGGGCACAGATACGCAGTATTTT. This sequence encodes CASTPAGGTDTQYF.